These 4 T cell receptor beta chains originate from one sample sequenced in a study of neoadjuvant anti-PD-1 for oral cavity cancer. Measured with immunoSEQ multiplex PCR; TCRdb has only the in-frame clones, and not every one. The table shows around 13,000 clones, with 50% to 75% occurring only once. Specimen: PBMCs, collected before nivolumab (anti-PD-1) treatment. These receptors were collected from a person aged 40 to 85 with oral cavity squamous cell carcinoma.

The genes are TRBV9 and TRBJ2-7, with a tentative D call TRBD1 (5 bases). The V gene lost 0 bases and the J gene lost 2 bases, with 12 bases spanning the gap. Per the germline V gene, CDR1 is SGDLS and CDR2 is YYNGEE. The CDR3 is made up of 15 amino acids. The DNA of the CDR3 is TGTGCCAGCAGCGTAGCAACAGGTGGTCCCTACGAGCAGTACTTC. Residues: CASSVATGGPYEQYF.

This clone was recorded a few times. The gene calls are TRBV5-1 and TRBJ1-6; the D is unclear. The length of the CDR3 is 14 residues. Germline V lookup: CDR1 SGHRS, CDR2 YFSETQ. Trimming shortened V by 2 bases and J by 5 bases, and 8 bases separated the two germline ends. The CDR3, as DNA: TGCGCCAGCAGCTTAAAACAAGATAATTCACCCCTCCACTTT. The encoded protein is CASSLKQDNSPLHF.

This clone was picked up a small number of times. The chain carries TRBV6-4 and TRBJ2-2; the D is unclear. Per the germline V gene, CDR1 is MRHNA and CDR2 is SNTAGT. V lost 2 bases, J lost 8 bases, and 9 bases lay in between. The CDR3 extends over 13 amino acids. The CDR3 region has the DNA TGTGCCAGCAGTGACCCCAGGAGAGGGGAGCTGTTTTTT. Its protein product is CASSDPRRGELFF.

CDR3 amino acids: CASSVAVSSGGALDTQYF. The CDR3 DNA follows: TGTGCCAGCAGCGTAGCTGTGTCTAGCGGGGGGGCCTTAGATACGCAGTATTTT. The J gene is TRBJ2-3, the V gene TRBV9, with 12 bases identical to TRBD2. V shed 0 bases and J 5 bases; nucleotides not matched to a gene: 10. From germline, CDR1 is SGDLS and CDR2 YYNGEE. The CDR3 consists of 18 residues.